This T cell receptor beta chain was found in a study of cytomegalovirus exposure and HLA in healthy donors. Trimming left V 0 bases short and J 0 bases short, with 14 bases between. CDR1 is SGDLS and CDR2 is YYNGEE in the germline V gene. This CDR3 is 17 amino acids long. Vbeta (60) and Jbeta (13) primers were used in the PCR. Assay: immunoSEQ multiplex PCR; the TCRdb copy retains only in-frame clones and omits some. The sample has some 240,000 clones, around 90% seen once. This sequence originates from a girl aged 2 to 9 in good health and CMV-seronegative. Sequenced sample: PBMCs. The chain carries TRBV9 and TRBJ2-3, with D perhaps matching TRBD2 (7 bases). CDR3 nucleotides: TGTGCCAGCAGCGTAGGGGGGCTAGCGGTGAGCACAGATACGCAGTATTTT. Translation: CASSVGGLAVSTDTQYF.